This TCR beta chain stems from a study of blood T cell repertoires in COVID-19. Clones were read by immunoSEQ multiplex PCR, and TCRdb kept only the in-frame ones, dropping some. The sample yields 200,000 to 250,000 clones, roughly four fifths seen once. This CDR3 contains 15 residues. The junction had 11 bases not matched to a gene; V was cut back by 6 bases and J by 5 bases. Germline lookup yields CDR1 KGHSH and CDR2 LQKENI. Sequencing was carried out using peripheral blood. The clonotype was recovered from a woman of 80 years or more with acute or convalescent COVID-19. The chain links TRBV18 to TRBJ2-7; 9 nucleotides line up with TRBD1. This chain's CDR3 is CASSRTGTGSHEQYF. DNA for the CDR3: TGTGCCAGCTCGCGGACCGGGACAGGGAGCCACGAGCAGTACTTC. Full variable domain (missing parts from reference TRBV18 and TRBJ2-7): NAGVMQNPRHLVRRRGQEARLRCSPMKGHSHVYWYRQLPEEGLKFMVYLQKENIIDESGMPKERFSAEFPKEGPSILRIQQVVRGDSAAYFCASSRTGTGSHEQYFGPGTRLTVT.